This TCR beta chain was sequenced for a study of breast tumors, draining lymph nodes, adjacent tissues. Regarding the study as a whole: Tumor T cell lymph node origin was a supported hypothesis, not proven. Data fit most tumor T cells coming from lymph node, expanding in tumor. Compared with lymph nodes, tumors were less diverse; compared with nontumor tissue, more.

Axillary draining lymph nodes of breast cancer patients supplied the node samples. MiXCR, run by TCRdb on the multiplex PCR reads, gives a single entry per CDR3 protein. This sample has 200,000 or so distinct CDR3 sequences, with 25% to 40% found just once. This CDR3 contains 17 residues. Germline CDR1 SGHVS, CDR2 FQNEAQ. Concerning this clonotype itself: The antigen is not known. At one boundary the junction diverges from the germline segment, which might be a read error.

The clonotype comes from a female donor with breast cancer. Some clones in this sample may be carry-over from other donors' samples. The gene calls are TRBV7-8 and TRBJ2-7; 8 bases line up with TRBD1. Source material: axillary lymph node tissue. The CDR3 here is CASSFARTRTGTYKQYF. The CDR3, as DNA: TGTGCCAGCAGCTTCGCCAGGACAAGGACAGGGACCTACAAGCAGTACTTT. Filled out from reference TRBV7-8 and TRBJ2-7, the complete variable domain reads GAGVSQSPRYKVAKRGQDVALRCDPISGHVSLFWYQQALGQGPEFLTYFQNEAQLDKSGLPSDRFFAERPEGSVSTLKIQRTQQEDSAVYLCASSFARTRTGTYKQYFGPGTRLTVT.